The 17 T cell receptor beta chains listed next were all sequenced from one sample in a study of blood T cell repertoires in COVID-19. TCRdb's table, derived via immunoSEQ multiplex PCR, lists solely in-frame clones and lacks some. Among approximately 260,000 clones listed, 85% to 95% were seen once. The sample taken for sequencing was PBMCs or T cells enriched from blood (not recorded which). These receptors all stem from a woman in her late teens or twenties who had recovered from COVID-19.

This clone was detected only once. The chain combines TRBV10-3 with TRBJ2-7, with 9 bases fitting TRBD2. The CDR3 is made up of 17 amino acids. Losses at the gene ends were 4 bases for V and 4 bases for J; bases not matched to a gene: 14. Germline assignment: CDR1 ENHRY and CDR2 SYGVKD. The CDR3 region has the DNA TGTGCCATCAGTGGGGGACTAGCCTCCCCAAACAGGTACGAGCAGTACTTC. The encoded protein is CAISGGLASPNRYEQYF.

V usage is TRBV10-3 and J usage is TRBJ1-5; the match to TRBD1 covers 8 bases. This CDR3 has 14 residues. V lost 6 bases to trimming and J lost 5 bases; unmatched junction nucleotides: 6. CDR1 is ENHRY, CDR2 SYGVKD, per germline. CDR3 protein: CAISSDRADQPQHF. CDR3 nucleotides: TGTGCCATCAGCTCGGACAGGGCGGATCAGCCCCAGCATTTT.

This CDR3 reads CASSPGRGGRPSSYNEQFF. The CDR3 DNA is TGTGCCAGCAGCCCCGGGCGGGGGGGTCGACCGAGCTCCTACAATGAGCAGTTCTTC. The rearrangement joins TRBV9 to TRBJ2-1; 9 positions agree with TRBD2. Germline CDR1 reads SGDLS; CDR2 reads YYNGEE. CDR3 length: 19 amino acids. J was trimmed by 0 bases and V by 4 bases; bases with no gene match: 14.

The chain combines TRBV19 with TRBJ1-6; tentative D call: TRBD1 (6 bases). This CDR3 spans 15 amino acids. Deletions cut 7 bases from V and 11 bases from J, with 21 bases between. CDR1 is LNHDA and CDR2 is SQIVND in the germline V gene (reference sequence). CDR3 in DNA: TGTGCCAGTAATTGGGGTTACAGGGATTCGGCACCCCTCCACTTT. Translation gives CASNWGYRDSAPLHF.

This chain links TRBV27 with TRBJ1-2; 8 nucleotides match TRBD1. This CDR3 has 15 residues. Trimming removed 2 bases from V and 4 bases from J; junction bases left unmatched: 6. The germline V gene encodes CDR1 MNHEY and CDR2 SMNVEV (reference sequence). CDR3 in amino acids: CASSLDVTGGYGYTF. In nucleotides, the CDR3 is TGTGCCAGCAGTTTAGACGTCACAGGGGGCTATGGCTACACCTTC.

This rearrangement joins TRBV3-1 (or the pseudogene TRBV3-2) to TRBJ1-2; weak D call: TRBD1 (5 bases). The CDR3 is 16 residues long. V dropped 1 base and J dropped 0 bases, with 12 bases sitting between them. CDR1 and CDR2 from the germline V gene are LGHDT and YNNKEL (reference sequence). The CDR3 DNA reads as TGTGCCAGCAGCCAAGGGACAATCGGTCCTAACTATGGCTACACCTTC. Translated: CASSQGTIGPNYGYTF.

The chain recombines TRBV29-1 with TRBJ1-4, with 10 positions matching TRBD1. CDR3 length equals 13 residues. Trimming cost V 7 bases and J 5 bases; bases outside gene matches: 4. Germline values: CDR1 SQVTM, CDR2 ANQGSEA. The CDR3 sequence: CSARDRGNEKLFF. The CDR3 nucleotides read TGCAGCGCTAGGGACAGGGGAAATGAAAAACTGTTTTTT.

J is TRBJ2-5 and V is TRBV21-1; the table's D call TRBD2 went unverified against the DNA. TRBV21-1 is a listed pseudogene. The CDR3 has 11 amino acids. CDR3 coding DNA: TGTGCCAGCAGCATACAAGAGACCCAGTACTTC. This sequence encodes CASSIQETQYF.

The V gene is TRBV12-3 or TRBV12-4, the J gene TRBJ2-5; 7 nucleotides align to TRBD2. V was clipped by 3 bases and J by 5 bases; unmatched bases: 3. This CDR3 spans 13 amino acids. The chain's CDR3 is CASSFLGGETQYF. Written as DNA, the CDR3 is TGTGCCAGCAGTTTTCTGGGAGGGGAGACCCAGTACTTC.

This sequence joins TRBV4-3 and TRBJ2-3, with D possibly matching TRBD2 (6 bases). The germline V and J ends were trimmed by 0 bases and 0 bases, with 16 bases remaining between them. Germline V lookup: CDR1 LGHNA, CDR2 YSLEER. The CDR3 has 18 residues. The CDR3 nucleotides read TGCGCCAGCAGCCAAGATTTGGTGACTCGGGGGAGCACAGATACGCAGTATTTT. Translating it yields CASSQDLVTRGSTDTQYF.

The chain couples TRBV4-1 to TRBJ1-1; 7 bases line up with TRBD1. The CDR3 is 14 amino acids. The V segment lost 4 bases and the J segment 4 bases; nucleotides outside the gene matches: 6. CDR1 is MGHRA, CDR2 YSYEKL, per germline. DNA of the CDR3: TGCGCCAGCAGCCTTGAGGGGGCAATCACTGAAGCTTTCTTT. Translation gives CASSLEGAITEAFF.

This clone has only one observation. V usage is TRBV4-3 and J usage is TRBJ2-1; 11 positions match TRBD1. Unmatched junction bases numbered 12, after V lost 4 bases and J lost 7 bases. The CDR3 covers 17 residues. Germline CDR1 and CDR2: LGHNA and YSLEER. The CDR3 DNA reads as TGCGCCAGCAGCCCAGGCGCCGGGACAGGGGGTCGGAATGAGCAGTTCTTC. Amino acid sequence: CASSPGAGTGGRNEQFF.

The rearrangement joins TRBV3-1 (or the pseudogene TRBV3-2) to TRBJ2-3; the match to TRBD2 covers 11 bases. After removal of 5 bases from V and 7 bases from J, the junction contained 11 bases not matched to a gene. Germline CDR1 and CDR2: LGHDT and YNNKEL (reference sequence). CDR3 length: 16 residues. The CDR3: CASSGGLAGYLNTQYF. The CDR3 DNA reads TGTGCCAGCAGCGGCGGACTAGCGGGCTATCTAAATACGCAGTATTTT.

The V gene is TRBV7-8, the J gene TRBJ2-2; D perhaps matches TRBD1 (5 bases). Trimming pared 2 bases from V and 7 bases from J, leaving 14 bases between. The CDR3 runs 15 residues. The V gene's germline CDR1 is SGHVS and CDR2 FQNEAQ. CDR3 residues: CASSLMGQRGGELFF. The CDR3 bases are TGTGCCAGCAGCTTAATGGGGCAAAGGGGCGGGGAGCTGTTTTTT.

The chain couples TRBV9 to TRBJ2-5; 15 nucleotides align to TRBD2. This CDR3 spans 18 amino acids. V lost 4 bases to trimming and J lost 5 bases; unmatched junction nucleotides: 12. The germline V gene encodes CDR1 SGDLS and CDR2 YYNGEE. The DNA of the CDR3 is TGTGCCAGCAGCCCCTCCCCCCAGGGACTAGCGGGGGGTGAGACCCAGTACTTC. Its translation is CASSPSPQGLAGGETQYF.

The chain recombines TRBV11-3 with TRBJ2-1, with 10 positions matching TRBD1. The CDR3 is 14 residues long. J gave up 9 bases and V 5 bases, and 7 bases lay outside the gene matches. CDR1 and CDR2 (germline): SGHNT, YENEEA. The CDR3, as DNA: TGTGCCAGCAGCCGGGACAGGGGTTATGCTGAGCAGTTCTTC. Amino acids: CASSRDRGYAEQFF.

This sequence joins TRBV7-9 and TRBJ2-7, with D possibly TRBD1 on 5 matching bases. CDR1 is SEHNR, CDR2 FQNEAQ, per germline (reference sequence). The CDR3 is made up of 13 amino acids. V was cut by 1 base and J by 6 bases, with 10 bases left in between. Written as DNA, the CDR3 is TGTGCCAGCAGCTTAGGACAGTCGGGCGAGCAGTACTTC. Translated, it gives CASSLGQSGEQYF. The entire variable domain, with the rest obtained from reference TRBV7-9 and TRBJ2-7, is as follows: DTGVSQNPRHKITKRGQNVTFRCDPISEHNRLYWYRQTLGQGPEFLTYFQNEAQLEKSRLLSDRFSAERPKGSFSTLEIQRTEQGDSAMYLCASSLGQSGEQYFGPGTRLTVT.